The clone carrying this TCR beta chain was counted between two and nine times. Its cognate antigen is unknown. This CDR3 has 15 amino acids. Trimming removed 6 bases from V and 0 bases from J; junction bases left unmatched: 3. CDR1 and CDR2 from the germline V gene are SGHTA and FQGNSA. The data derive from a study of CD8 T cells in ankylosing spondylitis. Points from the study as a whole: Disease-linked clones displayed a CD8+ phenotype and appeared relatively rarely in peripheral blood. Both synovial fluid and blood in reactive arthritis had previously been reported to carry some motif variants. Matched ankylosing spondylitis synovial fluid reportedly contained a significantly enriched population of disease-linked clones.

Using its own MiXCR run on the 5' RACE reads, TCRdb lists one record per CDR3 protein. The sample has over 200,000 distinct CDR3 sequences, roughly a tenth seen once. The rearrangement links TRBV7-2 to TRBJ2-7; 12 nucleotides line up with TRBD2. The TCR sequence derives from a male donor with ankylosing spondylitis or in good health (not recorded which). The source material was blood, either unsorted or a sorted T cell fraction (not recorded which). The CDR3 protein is CASRLAGGSSYEQYF. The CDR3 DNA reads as TGTGCCAGCAGACTAGCGGGGGGAAGCTCCTACGAGCAGTACTTC.